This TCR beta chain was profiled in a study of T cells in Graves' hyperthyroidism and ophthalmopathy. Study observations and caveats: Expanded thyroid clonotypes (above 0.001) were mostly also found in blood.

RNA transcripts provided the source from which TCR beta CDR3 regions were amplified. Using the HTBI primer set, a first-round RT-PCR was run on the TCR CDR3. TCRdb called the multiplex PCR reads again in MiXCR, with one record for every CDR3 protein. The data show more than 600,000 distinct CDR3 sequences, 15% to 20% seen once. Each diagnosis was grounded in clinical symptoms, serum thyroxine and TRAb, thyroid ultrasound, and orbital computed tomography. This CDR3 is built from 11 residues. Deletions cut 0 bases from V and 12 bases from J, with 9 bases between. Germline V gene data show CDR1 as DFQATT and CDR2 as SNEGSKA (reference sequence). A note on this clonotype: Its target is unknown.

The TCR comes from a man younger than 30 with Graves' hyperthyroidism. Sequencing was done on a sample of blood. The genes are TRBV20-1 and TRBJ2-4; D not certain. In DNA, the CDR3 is TGCAGTGCTAGAGAAAGCTGGAGTCAGTACTTC. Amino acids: CSARESWSQYF.